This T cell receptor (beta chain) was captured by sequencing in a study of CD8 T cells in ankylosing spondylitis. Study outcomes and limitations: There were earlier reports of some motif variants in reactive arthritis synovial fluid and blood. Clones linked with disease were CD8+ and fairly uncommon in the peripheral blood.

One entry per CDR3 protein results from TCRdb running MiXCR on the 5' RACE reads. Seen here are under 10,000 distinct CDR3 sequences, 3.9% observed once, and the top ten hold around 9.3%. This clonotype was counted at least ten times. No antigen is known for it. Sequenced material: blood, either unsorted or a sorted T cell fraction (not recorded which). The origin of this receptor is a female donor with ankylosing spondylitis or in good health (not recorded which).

For the CDR3, the DNA is TGTGCCAGCAGCGTAGGGGGGCGGGGCCACTACAATGAGCAGTTCTTC. Its protein product is CASSVGGRGHYNEQFF. J is TRBJ2-1 and V is TRBV9; D may match TRBD1 or TRBD2 (6 bases each). Germline V lookup: CDR1 SGDLS, CDR2 YYNGEE. Trimming took 0 bases from V and 3 from J, leaving 13 bases between them. This CDR3 comprises 16 residues.